This entry lists 10 T cell receptor beta chains sequenced from one sample in a study of T cell responses to AZD1222 COVID-19 vaccine. Clones were read by immunoSEQ multiplex PCR, and TCRdb kept only the in-frame ones, dropping some. The table has about 150,000 clones, about 87% seen once. The sample in question was peripheral blood, obtained on day 0 of AZD1222 vaccination. All receptors derive from an adult in good health.

About this clone: Within the sample, other DNA sequences also encode this same CDR3. The rearrangement links TRBV11-2 to TRBJ1-1; weak D call: TRBD1 (5 bases). Germline CDR1 SGHAT, CDR2 FQNNGV. CDR3 size: 14 residues. Trimming removed 2 bases from V and 1 base from J, with 8 bases in between. The CDR3 DNA reads TGTGCCAGCAGCTTACAGGGCGGGAACACTGAAGCTTTCTTT. Its translation: CASSLQGGNTEAFF.

CDR3: CASIQGQGVGSEQYF. The CDR3 DNA reads as TGCGCCAGCATCCAAGGGCAGGGCGTCGGTTCGGAGCAGTACTTC. V is TRBV5-1 and J is TRBJ2-7; D is perhaps TRBD1 (5 bases). This CDR3 is 15 amino acids long. CDR1 SGHRS and CDR2 YFSETQ come from the germline V gene. V was pared by 6 bases and J by 7 bases, with 23 bases between.

The chain carries TRBV2 and TRBJ1-3; unclear D gene. Germline values: CDR1 SNHLY, CDR2 FYNNEI. V dropped 3 bases and J dropped 4 bases, with 10 bases sitting between them. There are 14 residues in the CDR3. CDR3 nucleotides: TGTGCCAGCAGTGATACATCTCGCGGAAACACCATATATTTT. Its translation: CASSDTSRGNTIYF.

The chain employs TRBV5-1 and TRBJ2-1; the match to TRBD2 covers 7 bases. The germline V gene has CDR1 SGHRS and CDR2 YFSETQ. V gave up 2 bases and J gave up 6 bases; unmatched junction bases: 5. The CDR3 is made up of 14 amino acids. The CDR3 region is CASSFSGDVNEQFF. In nucleotides, the CDR3 is TGCGCCAGCAGCTTCAGCGGGGACGTCAATGAGCAGTTCTTC.

There are a few counts of this clone. The V call is TRBV6-5, the J call TRBJ2-7, with TRBD1 identical over 12 bases. The CDR3 sequence is 13 residues long. Germline lookup yields CDR1 MNHEY and CDR2 SVGAGI. V lost 6 bases to trimming and J lost 6 bases; unmatched junction nucleotides: 3. CDR3 sequence (DNA): TGTGCCAGCAGCCGGGGACAGGGGGCCGAGCAGTACTTC. It specifies CASSRGQGAEQYF.

The chain carries TRBV5-6 and TRBJ1-5, with a tentative D call TRBD1 (5 bases). Trimming left V 1 base short and J 6 bases short, with 8 bases between. The CDR3 contains 13 residues. CDR1 and CDR2 (germline): SGHDT, YYEEEE. The CDR3 spells CASSLLGGQPQHF. The DNA for the CDR3 is TGTGCCAGCAGCTTGCTGGGGGGTCAGCCCCAGCATTTT. Full variable domain (rest looked up from reference TRBV5-6 and TRBJ1-5): DAGVTQSPTHLIKTRGQQVTLRCSPKSGHDTVSWYQQALGQGPQFIFQYYEEEERQRGNFPDRFSGHQFPNYSSELNVNALLLGDSALYLCASSLLGGQPQHFGDGTRLSIL.

The V and J genes are TRBV18 and TRBJ1-1; tentatively, D is TRBD1 (5 bases). The V end lost 2 bases, the J end lost 5 bases, and 12 bases lay between the germline ends. The CDR3 sequence is 14 residues long. In germline, CDR1 is KGHSH, CDR2 LQKENI. CDR3 sequence reads: CASSPKTEPTEAFF. In nucleotides, the CDR3 is TGTGCCAGCTCACCAAAGACAGAGCCTACTGAAGCTTTCTTT.

The rearrangement uses TRBV2 and TRBJ1-1, with unresolved D. The CDR3 extends over 11 amino acids. V was cut by 8 bases and J by 0 bases, with 4 bases left in between. CDR1 is SNHLY, CDR2 FYNNEI, per germline. The CDR3 DNA sequence: TGTGCCAGCTTTTTGAACACTGAAGCTTTCTTT. Its protein product is CASFLNTEAFF.

The rearrangement uses TRBV6-4 and TRBJ1-1; 9 bases are shared with TRBD1. Trimming removed 0 bases from V and 1 base from J; junction bases left unmatched: 9. Per the germline V gene, CDR1 is MRHNA and CDR2 is SNTAGT. CDR3 length equals 18 residues. CDR3 nucleotide sequence: TGTGCCAGCAGTGACTCAAGGACAGGGGATTCCGCGAACACTGAAGCTTTCTTT. Translated, it gives CASSDSRTGDSANTEAFF.

The chain has TRBV28 and TRBJ2-3, with 8 bases lining up with TRBD2. Germline-derived CDR1 and CDR2 are MDHEN and SYDVKM. J was trimmed by 3 bases and V by 2 bases; bases with no gene match: 4. The CDR3 is 15 residues long. The CDR3 nucleotides read TGTGCCAGCAGTTTACCACTAGCGGCGACAGATACGCAGTATTTT. Its translation is CASSLPLAATDTQYF.